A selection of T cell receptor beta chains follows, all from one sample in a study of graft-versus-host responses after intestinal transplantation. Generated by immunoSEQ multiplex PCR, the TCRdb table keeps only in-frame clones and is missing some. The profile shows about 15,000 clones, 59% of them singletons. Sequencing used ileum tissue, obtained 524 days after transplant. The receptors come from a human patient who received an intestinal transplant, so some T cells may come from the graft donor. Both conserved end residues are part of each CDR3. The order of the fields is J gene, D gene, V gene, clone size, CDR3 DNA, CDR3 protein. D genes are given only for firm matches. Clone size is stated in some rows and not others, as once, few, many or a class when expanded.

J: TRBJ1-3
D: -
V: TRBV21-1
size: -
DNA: TGTGCCAGCAGCGATTACGTAGCACAACACGCACGAAACACCATATATTTT
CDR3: CASSDYVAQHARNTIYF

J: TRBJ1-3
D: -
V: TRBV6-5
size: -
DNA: TGTGCCAGCAGTTACGGGAGGGGGTACTCTGGAAACACCATATATTTT
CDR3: CASSYGRGYSGNTIYF

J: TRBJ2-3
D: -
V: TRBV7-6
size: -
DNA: TGTGCCAGCAGCTTAGCTATAGGGGGAGCGACAGATACGCAGTATTTT
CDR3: CASSLAIGGATDTQYF

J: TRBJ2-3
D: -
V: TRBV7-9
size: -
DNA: TGTGCCAGCAGCCTTTTAGACTACACAGATACGCAGTATTTT
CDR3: CASSLLDYTDTQYF

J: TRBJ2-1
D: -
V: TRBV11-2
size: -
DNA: TGTGCCAGCAGCTTAAGGGAGAGGGGATGGGGGGATTACAATGAGCAGTTCTTC
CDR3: CASSLRERGWGDYNEQFF

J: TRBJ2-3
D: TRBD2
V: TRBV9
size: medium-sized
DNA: TGTGCCAGCAGCCTAGGCAGCGGGGGGGCCAATACGCAGTATTTT
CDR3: CASSLGSGGANTQYF

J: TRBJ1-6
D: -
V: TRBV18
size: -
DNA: TGTGCCAGCTCACCACTTTCGGGGGGCGAGTATTCACCCCTCCACTTT
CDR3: CASSPLSGGEYSPLHF

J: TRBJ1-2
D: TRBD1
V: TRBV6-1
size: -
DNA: TGTGCCAGCAGAGTCTCAGGGGGCTCGTCTGGCTACACCTTC
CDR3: CASRVSGGSSGYTF

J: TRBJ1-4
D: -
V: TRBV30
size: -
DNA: TGTGCCTGGAGGTTCGCGGGGAGGATTTTT
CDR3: CAWRFAGRIF

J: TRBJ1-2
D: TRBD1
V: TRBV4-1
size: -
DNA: TGCGCCAGCAGCCAAGATTTGAACAGGGGATATGGCTACACCTTC
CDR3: CASSQDLNRGYGYTF

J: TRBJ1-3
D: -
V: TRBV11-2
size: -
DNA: TGTGCCAGCAGCAAGACGGGTGGCGGTGGAAACACCATATATTTT
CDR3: CASSKTGGGGNTIYF

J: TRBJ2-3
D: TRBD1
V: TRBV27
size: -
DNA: TGTGCCAGCAGTCTCAGGACAGGGGTTGTTTCAGATACGCAGTATTTT
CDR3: CASSLRTGVVSDTQYF

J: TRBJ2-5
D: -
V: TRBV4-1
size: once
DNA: TGCGCCAGCAGCCAAGAATCGAGGAGCCGGGAGACCCAGTACTTC
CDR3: CASSQESRSRETQYF

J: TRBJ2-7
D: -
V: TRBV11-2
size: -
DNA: TGTGCCAGCATTCCACCGGGGTATAAATCATACGAGCAGTACTTC
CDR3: CASIPPGYKSYEQYF

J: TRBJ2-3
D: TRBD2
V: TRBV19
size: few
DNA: TGTGCCAGTAGTCATGGACTAGCGGGGCCTCTAACGCAGTATTTT
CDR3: CASSHGLAGPLTQYF

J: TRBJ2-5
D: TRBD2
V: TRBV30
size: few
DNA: TGTGCCTGGAGCAGACTAGCGGGGTCGGAGACCCAGTACTTC
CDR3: CAWSRLAGSETQYF

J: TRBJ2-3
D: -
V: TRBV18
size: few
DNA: TGTGCCAGCTCACCCGGGTCACACACAGATACGCAGTATTTT
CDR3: CASSPGSHTDTQYF

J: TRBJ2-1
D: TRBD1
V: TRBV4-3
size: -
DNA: TGCGCCAGCAGCCAGGACCGGGACAGCTACAATGAGCAGTTCTTC
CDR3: CASSQDRDSYNEQFF

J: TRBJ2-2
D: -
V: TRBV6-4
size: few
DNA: TGTGCCAGCATAGATGCTAACACCGGGGAGCTGTTTTTT
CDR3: CASIDANTGELFF

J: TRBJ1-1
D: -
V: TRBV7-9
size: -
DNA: TGTGCCAGCAGCTTAGCAGGGGACACTGAAGCTTTCTTT
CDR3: CASSLAGDTEAFF

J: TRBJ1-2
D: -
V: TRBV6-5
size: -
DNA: TGTGCCAGCAGTTACGGGCTCGGTGGTACAAATGGCTACACCTTC
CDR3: CASSYGLGGTNGYTF

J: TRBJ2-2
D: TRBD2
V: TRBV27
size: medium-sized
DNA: TGTGCCAGCACCTTGACTAGCGGGGGGCCGAACACCGGGGAGCTGTTTTTT
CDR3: CASTLTSGGPNTGELFF

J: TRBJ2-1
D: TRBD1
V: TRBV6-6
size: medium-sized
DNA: TGTGCCAGCAGTTACGGGGGGACAGGTCGGGATGAGCAGTTCTTC
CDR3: CASSYGGTGRDEQFF

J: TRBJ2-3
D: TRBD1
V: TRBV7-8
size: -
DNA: TGTGCCAGTACCCCGGGACAGGCCTCCACAGATACGCAGTATTTT
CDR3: CASTPGQASTDTQYF

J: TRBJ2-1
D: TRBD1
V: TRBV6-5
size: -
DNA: TGTGCCAGCAGCGTACGACAGGGTGGCAATGAGCAGTTCTTC
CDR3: CASSVRQGGNEQFF

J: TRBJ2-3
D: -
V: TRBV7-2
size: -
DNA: TGTGCCAGCAGCCCCCGCCGGGTAAACACAGATACGCAGTATTTT
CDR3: CASSPRRVNTDTQYF

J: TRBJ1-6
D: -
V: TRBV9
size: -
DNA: TGTGCCAGCAGCGTCCTGGACACCATGGCACCCCTCCACTTT
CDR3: CASSVLDTMAPLHF

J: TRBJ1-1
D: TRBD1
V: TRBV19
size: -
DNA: TGTGCCAGTGGACAGGGGTGGATCCGGGGGGGAGAAGCTTTCTTT
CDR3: CASGQGWIRGGEAFF

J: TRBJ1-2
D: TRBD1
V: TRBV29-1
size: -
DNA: TGCAGCGTTGAAGTCCGACAGGGTGGTGGCTACACCTTC
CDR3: CSVEVRQGGGYTF

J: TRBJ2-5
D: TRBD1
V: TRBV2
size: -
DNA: TGTGCCAGCAGTGGGGGACAGGGACCCCAAGAGACCCAGTACTTC
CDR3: CASSGGQGPQETQYF

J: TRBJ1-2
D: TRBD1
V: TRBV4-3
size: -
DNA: TGCGCCAGCAGCCCAAATTTCCCGGGACAGGGGCCTGGCTACACCTTC
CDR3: CASSPNFPGQGPGYTF